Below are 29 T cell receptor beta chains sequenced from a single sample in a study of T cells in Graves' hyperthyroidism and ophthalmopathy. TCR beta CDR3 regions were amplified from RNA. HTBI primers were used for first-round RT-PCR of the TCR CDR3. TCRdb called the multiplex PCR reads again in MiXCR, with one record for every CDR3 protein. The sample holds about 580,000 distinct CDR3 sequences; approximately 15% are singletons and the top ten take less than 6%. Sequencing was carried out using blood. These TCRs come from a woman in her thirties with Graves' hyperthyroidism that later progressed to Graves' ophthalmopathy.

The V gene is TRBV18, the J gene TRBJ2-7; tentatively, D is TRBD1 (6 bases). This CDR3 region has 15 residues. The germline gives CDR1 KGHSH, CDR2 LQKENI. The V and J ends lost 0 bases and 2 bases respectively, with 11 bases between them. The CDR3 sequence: CASSPPSGATYEQYF. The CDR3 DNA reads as TGTGCCAGCTCACCACCGTCAGGGGCAACCTACGAGCAGTACTTC.

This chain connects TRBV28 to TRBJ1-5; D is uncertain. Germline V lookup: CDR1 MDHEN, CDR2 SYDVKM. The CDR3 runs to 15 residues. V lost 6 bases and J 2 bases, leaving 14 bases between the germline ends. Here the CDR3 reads CASSTAGQRNQPQHF. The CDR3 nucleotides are TGTGCCAGCAGCACAGCCGGGCAGCGCAATCAGCCCCAGCATTTT.

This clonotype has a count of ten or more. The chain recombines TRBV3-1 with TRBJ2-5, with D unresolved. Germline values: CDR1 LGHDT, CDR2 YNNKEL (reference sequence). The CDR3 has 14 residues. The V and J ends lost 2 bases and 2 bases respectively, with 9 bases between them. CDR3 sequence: CASSQSTQQETQYF. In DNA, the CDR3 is TGTGCCAGCAGCCAATCGACGCAACAAGAGACCCAGTACTTC.

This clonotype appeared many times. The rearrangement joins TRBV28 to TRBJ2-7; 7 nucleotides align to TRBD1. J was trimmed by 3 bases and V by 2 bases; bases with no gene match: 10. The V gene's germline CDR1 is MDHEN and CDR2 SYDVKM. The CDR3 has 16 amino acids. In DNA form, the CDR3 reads TGTGCCAGCAGTTTAAATCGGGACAGCAGTGGCTACGAGCAGTACTTC. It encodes CASSLNRDSSGYEQYF. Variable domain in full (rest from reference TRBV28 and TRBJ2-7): DVKVTQSSRYLVKRTGEKVFLECVQDMDHENMFWYRQDPGLGLRLIYFSYDVKMKEKGDIPEGYSVSREKKERFSLILESASTNQTSMYLCASSLNRDSSGYEQYFGPGTRLTVT.

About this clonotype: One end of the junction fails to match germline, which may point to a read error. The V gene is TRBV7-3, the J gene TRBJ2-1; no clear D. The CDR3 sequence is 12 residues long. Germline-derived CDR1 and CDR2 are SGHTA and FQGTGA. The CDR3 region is CASGFFANEQFF. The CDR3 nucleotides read TGTGCCAGCGGCTTTTTCGCCAATGAGCAGTTCTTC.

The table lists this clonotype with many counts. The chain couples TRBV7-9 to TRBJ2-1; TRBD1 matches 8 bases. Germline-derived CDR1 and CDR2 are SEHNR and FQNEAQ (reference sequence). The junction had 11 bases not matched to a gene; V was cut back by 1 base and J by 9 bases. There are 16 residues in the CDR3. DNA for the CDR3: TGTGCCAGCAGCTTAGAGGGCAGGGGGCAAGAAGTTGAGCAGTTCTTC. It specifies CASSLEGRGQEVEQFF.

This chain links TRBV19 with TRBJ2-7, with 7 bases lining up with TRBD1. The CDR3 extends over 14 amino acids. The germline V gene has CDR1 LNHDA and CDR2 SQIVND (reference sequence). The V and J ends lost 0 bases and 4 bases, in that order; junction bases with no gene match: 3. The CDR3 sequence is CASSIDARGYEQYF. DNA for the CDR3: TGTGCCAGTAGTATAGATGCCAGGGGGTACGAGCAGTACTTC.

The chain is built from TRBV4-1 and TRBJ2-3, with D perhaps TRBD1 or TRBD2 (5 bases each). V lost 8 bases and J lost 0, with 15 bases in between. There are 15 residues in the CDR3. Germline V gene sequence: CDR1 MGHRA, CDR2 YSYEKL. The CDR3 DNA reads TGCGCCAGCCGAGGCCGCGAGGGGAGCACAGATACGCAGTATTTT. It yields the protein CASRGREGSTDTQYF.

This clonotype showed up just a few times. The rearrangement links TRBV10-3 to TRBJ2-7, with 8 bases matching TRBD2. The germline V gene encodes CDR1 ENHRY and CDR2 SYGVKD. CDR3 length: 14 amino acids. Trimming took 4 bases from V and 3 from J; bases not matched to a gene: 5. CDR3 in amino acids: CAISVLAADYEQYF. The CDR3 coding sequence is TGTGCCATCAGTGTACTAGCGGCGGACTACGAGCAGTACTTC.

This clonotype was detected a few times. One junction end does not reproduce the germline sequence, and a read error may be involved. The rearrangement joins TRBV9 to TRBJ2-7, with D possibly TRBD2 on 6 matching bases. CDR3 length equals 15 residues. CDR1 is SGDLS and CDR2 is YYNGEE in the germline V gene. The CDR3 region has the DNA TGTGCCAGCAGCGTAGAGGGAGGAGATACCTACGAGCAGCACTTC. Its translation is CASSVEGGDTYEQHF.

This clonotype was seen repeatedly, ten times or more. The CDR3 bases are TGTGCCAGCAGTTTAGGATTGACTGAAGCTTTCTTT. Encoded protein: CASSLGLTEAFF. The gene calls are TRBV12-3 or TRBV12-4 and TRBJ1-1; no firm D call. This CDR3 is built from 12 residues. With 1 base removed from V and 5 bases from J, the gap between germline ends came to 5 bases.

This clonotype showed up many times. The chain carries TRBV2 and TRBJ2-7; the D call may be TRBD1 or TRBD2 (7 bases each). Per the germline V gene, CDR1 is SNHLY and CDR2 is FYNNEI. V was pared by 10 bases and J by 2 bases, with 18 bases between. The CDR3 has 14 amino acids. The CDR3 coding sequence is TGTGCCACCTTAGGGGAGGGGGCGGCCTACGAGCAGTACTTC. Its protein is CATLGEGAAYEQYF. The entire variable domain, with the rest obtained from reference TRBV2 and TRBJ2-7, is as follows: EPEVTQTPSHQVTQMGQEVILRCVPISNHLYFYWYRQILGQKVEFLVSFYNNEISEKSEIFDDQFSVERPDGSNFTLKIRSTKLEDSAMYFCATLGEGAAYEQYFGPGTRLTVT.

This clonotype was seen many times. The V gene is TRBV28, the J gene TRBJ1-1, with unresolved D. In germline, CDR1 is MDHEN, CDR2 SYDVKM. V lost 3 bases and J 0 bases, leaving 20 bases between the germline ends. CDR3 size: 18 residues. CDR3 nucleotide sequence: TGTGCCAGCAGTTTCCCCCTCAGTATGTATAAGATGAACACTGAAGCTTTCTTT. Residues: CASSFPLSMYKMNTEAFF.

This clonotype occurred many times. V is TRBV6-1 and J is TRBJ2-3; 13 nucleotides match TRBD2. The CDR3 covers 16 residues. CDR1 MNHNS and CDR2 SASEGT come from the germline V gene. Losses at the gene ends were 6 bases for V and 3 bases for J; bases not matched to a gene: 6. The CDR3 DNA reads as TGTGCCAGCAGCCGGACTAGCGGGAGTTGGACAGATACGCAGTATTTT. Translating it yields CASSRTSGSWTDTQYF.

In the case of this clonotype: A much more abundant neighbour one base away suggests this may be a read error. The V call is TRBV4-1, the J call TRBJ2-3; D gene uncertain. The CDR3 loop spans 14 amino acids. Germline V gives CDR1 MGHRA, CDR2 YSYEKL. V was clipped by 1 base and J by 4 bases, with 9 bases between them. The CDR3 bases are TGCGCCAGCAGCCAAGTAGTCGCTTCAGATACGCAGTATTTT. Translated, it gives CASSQVVASDTQYF.

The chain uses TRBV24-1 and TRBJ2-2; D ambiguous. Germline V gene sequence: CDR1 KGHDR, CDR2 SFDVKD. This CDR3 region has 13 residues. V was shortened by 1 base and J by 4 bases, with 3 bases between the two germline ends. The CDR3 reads CATSDFTTGELFF. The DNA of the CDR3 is TGTGCCACCAGTGATTTCACCACCGGGGAGCTGTTTTTT.

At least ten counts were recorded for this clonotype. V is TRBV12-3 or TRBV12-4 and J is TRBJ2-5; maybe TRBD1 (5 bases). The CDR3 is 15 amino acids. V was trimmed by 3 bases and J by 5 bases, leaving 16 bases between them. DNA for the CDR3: TGTGCCAGCAGTTTTGGAGCGACCAAGGGGGAGACCCAGTACTTC. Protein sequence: CASSFGATKGETQYF.

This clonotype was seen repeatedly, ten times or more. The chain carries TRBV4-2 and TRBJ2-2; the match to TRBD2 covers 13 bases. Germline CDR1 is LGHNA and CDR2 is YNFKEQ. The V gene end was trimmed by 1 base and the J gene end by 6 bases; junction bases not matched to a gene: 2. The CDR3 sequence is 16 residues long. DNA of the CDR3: TGTGCCAGCAGCCAAGGGACTAGCGGGAGAGCCGGGGAGCTGTTTTTT. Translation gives CASSQGTSGRAGELFF.

CDR3 sequence (DNA): TGCAGTGCCACCCGGGGGGACCGCCGGGAGCAGTTCTTC. Translated: CSATRGDRREQFF. This chain uses TRBV20-1 with TRBJ2-1; 7 bases align to TRBD2. V dropped 6 bases and J dropped 10; count of bases not matched to a gene: 12. The germline V gene has CDR1 DFQATT and CDR2 SNEGSKA (reference sequence). The CDR3 totals 13 residues.

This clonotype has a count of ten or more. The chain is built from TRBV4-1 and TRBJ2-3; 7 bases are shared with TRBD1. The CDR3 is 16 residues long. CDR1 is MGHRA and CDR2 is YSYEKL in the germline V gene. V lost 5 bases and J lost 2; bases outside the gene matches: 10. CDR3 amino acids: CASSTIRDSYTDTQYF. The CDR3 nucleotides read TGCGCCAGCAGCACGATCCGGGACAGTTACACAGATACGCAGTATTTT.

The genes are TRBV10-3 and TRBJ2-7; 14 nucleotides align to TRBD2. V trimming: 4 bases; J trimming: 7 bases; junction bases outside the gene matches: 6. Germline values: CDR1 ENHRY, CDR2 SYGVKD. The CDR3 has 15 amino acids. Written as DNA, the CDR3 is TGTGCCATCAGTGCCCCGGGACTAGCGGGAGATGAGCAGTACTTC. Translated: CAISAPGLAGDEQYF.

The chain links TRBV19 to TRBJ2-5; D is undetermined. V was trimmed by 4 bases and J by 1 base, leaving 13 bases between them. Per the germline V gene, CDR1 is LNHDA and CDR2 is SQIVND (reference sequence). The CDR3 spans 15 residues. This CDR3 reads CASSTPAGPQETQYF. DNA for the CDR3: TGTGCCAGTAGTACCCCCGCCGGGCCCCAAGAGACCCAGTACTTC.

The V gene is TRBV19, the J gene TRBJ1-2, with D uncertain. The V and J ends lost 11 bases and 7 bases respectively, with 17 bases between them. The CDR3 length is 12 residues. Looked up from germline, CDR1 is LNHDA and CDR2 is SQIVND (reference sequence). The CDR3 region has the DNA TGTGCCTGTTGGACTGGGCTGGCTGGCTACACCTTC. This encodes CACWTGLAGYTF.

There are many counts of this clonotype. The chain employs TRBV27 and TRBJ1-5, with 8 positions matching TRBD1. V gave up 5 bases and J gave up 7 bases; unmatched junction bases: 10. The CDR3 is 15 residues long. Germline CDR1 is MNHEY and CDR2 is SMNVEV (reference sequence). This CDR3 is CASSPWTGLGQPQHF. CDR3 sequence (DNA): TGTGCCAGCAGTCCTTGGACAGGGCTCGGCCAGCCCCAGCATTTT.

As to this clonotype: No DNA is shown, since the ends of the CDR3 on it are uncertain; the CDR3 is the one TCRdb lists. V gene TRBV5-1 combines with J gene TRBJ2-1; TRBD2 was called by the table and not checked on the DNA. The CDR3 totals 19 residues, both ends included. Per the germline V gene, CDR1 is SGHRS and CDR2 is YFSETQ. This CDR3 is CASSFYICSATTSGIEQFF.

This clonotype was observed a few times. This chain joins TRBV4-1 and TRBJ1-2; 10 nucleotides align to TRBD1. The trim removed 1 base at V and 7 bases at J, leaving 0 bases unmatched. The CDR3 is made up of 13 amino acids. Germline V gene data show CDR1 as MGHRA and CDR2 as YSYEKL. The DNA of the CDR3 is TGCGCCAGCAGCCAAGGGGACAGGGGTGGCTACACCTTC. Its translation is CASSQGDRGGYTF.

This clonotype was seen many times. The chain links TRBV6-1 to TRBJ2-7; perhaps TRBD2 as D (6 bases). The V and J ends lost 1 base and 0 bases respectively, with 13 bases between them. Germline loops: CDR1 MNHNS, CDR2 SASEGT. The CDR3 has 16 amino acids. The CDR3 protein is CASSEEGLPSSYEQYF. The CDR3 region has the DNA TGTGCCAGCAGTGAAGAGGGACTCCCAAGCTCCTACGAGCAGTACTTC.

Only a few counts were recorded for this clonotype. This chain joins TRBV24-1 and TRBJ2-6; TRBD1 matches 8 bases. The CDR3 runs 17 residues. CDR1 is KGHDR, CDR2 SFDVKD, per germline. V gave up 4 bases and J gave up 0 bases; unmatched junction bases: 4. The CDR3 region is CATSESGGLSGANVLTF. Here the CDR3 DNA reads TGTGCCACCAGTGAGTCAGGGGGCCTCTCTGGGGCCAACGTCCTGACTTTC.

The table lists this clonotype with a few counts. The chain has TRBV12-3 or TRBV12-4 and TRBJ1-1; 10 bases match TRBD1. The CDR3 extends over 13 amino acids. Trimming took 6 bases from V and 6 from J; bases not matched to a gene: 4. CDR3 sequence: CASRGQGFAEAFF. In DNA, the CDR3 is TGTGCCAGCAGGGGACAGGGGTTCGCTGAAGCTTTCTTT.